A selection of T cell receptor beta chains follows, all from one sample in a study of graft-versus-host responses after intestinal transplantation. TCRdb's table, derived via immunoSEQ multiplex PCR, lists solely in-frame clones and lacks some. Of about 18,000 clones in the sample, 38% were seen once. Source: alloreactive CD4+ T cells from a mixed lymphocyte reaction culture, taken before intestinal transplant. Receptors originate from a human patient who received an intestinal transplant. Both conserved end residues are part of each CDR3. Each record gives: V gene, CDR3 length, J gene, D gene, clone size, CDR3 protein, CDR3 DNA. D genes are given only for firm matches. Expanded clones are given a class, and other clones once, few, many or no size at all.

>TRBV9|15|TRBJ1-5|.|few
CASSVGPYSNQPQHF
TGTGCCAGCAGCGTGGGGCCATATAGCAATCAGCCCCAGCATTTT
>TRBV5-1|16|TRBJ2-5|.|.
CASSPSPSGAGETQYF
TGCGCCAGCAGCCCTAGTCCATCGGGGGCGGGGGAGACCCAGTACTTC
>TRBV27|17|TRBJ2-7|.|.
CASSLGLRPRGSYEQYF
TGTGCCAGCAGTTTAGGATTAAGGCCCCGAGGCTCCTACGAGCAGTACTTC
>TRBV11-3|15|TRBJ1-1|.|.
CASSLESSANTGAFF
TGTGCCAGCAGCTTAGAATCGTCGGCGAACACTGGAGCTTTCTTT
>TRBV9|15|TRBJ2-3|TRBD2|.
CASSALAGGPDTQYF
TGTGCCAGCAGCGCACTAGCGGGGGGGCCAGATACGCAGTATTTT
>TRBV19|15|TRBJ1-5|TRBD1|.
CASSIARGRNQPQHF
TGTGCCAGTAGTATAGCGAGGGGGCGTAATCAGCCCCAGCATTTT
>TRBV5-1|15|TRBJ2-1|.|.
CASSQGSGTYNEQFF
TGCGCCAGCAGCCAAGGTTCGGGTACCTACAATGAGCAGTTCTTC
>TRBV2|14|TRBJ1-1|TRBD1|.
CASRMTGRNTEAFF
TGTGCCAGCAGGATGACAGGGAGGAACACTGAAGCTTTCTTT
>TRBV7-8|15|TRBJ1-1|.|.
CASSPSGRGNTEAFF
TGTGCCAGCAGCCCGTCGGGACGGGGGAACACTGAAGCTTTCTTT
>TRBV7-9|16|TRBJ1-2|TRBD1|.
CASSPITNRGRGGYTF
TGTGCCAGCAGCCCGATTACCAACAGGGGGCGCGGTGGCTACACCTTC
>TRBV6-1|15|TRBJ2-2|TRBD1|.
CASNADRVGTGELFF
TGTGCCAGCAATGCCGACAGGGTGGGCACCGGGGAGCTGTTTTTT
>TRBV21-1|19|TRBJ1-6|.|.
CASSNGWGLRQGQNSPLHF
TGTGCCAGCAGCAATGGATGGGGGCTGCGACAGGGGCAGAATTCACCCCTCCACTTT
>TRBV4-1|17|TRBJ2-2|.|.
CASRYRDSQTNTGELFF
TGCGCCAGCAGATACCGGGACTCCCAAACGAACACCGGGGAGCTGTTTTTT
>TRBV5-4|12|TRBJ2-7|.|once
CASSSTSYEQYF
TGTGCCAGCAGCTCGACTTCCTACGAGCAGTACTTC
>TRBV2|8|TRBJ2-7|.|few
CASGEQYF
TGTGCCAGCGGTGAGCAGTACTTC
>TRBV7-9|13|TRBJ1-1|.|.
CASSLPRGTEAFF
TGTGCCAGCAGCTTACCCAGGGGCACTGAAGCTTTCTTT
>TRBV2|16|TRBJ1-3|.|.
CASSLLGESSGNTIYF
TGTGCCAGCAGCCTACTCGGAGAGAGCTCTGGAAACACCATATATTTT
>TRBV5-5|14|TRBJ1-2|.|.
CASTSQQARYGYTF
TGTGCCAGCACCTCCCAACAGGCCCGCTATGGCTACACCTTC
>TRBV6-6|14|TRBJ1-1|.|.
CASSYRDGATEAFF
TGTGCCAGCAGTTACAGGGATGGGGCCACTGAAGCTTTCTTT
>TRBV2|14|TRBJ2-3|.|.
CASSVRGRSDTQYF
TGTGCCAGCAGTGTTCGAGGGCGGTCAGATACGCAGTATTTT
>TRBV11-3|11|TRBJ2-5|.|few
CASSARETQYF
TGTGCCAGCAGCGCCCGGGAGACCCAGTACTTC
>TRBV2|15|TRBJ2-1|.|few
CASSVLAPSHNEQFF
TGTGCCAGCAGTGTGCTAGCGCCCTCCCACAATGAGCAGTTCTTC
>TRBV2|13|TRBJ2-5|.|.
CASRRESGETQYF
TGTGCCAGCAGGAGGGAATCTGGGGAGACCCAGTACTTC
>TRBV29-1|14|TRBJ2-3|TRBD2|few
CSVRPSGVTDTQYF
TGCAGCGTTCGTCCCAGCGGGGTCACAGATACGCAGTATTTT
>TRBV2|15|TRBJ2-3|TRBD1|few
CASRFQGAFTDTQYF
TGTGCCAGCAGATTTCAGGGGGCCTTCACAGATACGCAGTATTTT
>TRBV19|15|TRBJ2-4|.|.
CASSMTWLAKNIQYF
TGTGCCAGTAGTATGACGTGGCTAGCCAAAAACATTCAGTACTTC
>TRBV7-9|18|TRBJ2-3|TRBD2|.
CASSFYAGLAGITDTQYF
TGTGCCAGCAGCTTCTATGCCGGACTAGCGGGGATCACAGATACGCAGTATTTT
>TRBV11-2|15|TRBJ2-3|.|.
CASSLAGGNTDTQYF
TGTGCCAGCAGCTTAGCGGGGGGCAACACAGATACGCAGTATTTT
>TRBV9|13|TRBJ1-1|TRBD1|.
CASSIGTGGEAFF
TGTGCCAGCAGCATCGGGACAGGGGGTGAAGCTTTCTTT
>TRBV5-4|15|TRBJ1-6|.|medium-sized
CASSLVGPKVSPLHF
TGTGCCAGCAGCTTGGTAGGGCCGAAGGTCTCACCCCTCCACTTT
>TRBV6-1|16|TRBJ1-2|.|.
CAISESMRWGAHGYTF
TGTGCCATCAGTGAGTCGATGAGATGGGGGGCACATGGCTACACCTTC
>TRBV21-1|19|TRBJ2-5|.|.
CASSNGNSRGHSPNETQYF
TGTGCCAGCAGCAACGGGAACAGCCGCGGCCACAGTCCCAACGAGACCCAGTACTTC
>TRBV5-1|15|TRBJ1-2|.|few
CASSLAYMANYGYTF
TGCGCCAGCAGCTTGGCATACATGGCTAACTATGGCTACACCTTC
>TRBV5-8|15|TRBJ2-7|.|few
CATDSRTTISYEQYF
TGTGCCACCGACTCGCGGACAACCATCTCCTACGAGCAGTACTTC
>TRBV6-8|15|TRBJ1-6|TRBD1|.
CASSEEDRVGSPLHF
TGTGCCAGCAGTGAAGAGGACAGGGTAGGCTCACCCCTCCACTTT
>TRBV29-1|12|TRBJ1-1|.|.
CSGVGGNTEAFF
TGCAGCGGCGTGGGTGGGAACACTGAAGCTTTCTTT
>TRBV19|15|TRBJ2-7|TRBD2|.
CASSRLAGGPYEQYF
TGTGCCAGTAGTAGACTAGCGGGGGGCCCCTACGAGCAGTACTTC